This TCR beta chain was identified in a study of metastatic and nonmetastatic thyroid tumors. Study information: For malignant and benign thyroid patients, tumor or nodule tissue and blood were the sources whose repertoires were compared.

This CDR3 contains 15 residues. The junction had 4 bases not matched to a gene; V was cut back by 4 bases and J by 3 bases. Germline-derived CDR1 and CDR2 are ENHRY and SYGVKD. General study results and limits: Malignant thyroid tumors reportedly had TCR beta diversity that was significantly higher than in benign nodules, in blood and tumor.

In the source study's methods: To classify distant metastasis in papillary thyroid cancer, a model was built from CDR3 differences across clinicopathological groups. TCRdb re-analyzed the PCR reads through MiXCR. The V and J calls, along with clone size, are taken from TCRdb and not from the paper's own processing. The data contain around 23,000 clones, approximately 23% of them singletons. Not a single patient had been given any form of treatment at any point before undergoing thyroid surgery. This clone was seen only a few times. Its antigen is undetermined. The V gene is TRBV10-3, the J gene TRBJ2-3; 10 bases align to TRBD2. Sequenced input: tumor tissue. This clonotype originated in a female donor with papillary thyroid cancer or a benign thyroid nodule (not recorded which). Some clones in this sample may be carry-over from other donors' samples. The CDR3 sequence: CAISGSGRATDTQYF. In DNA, the CDR3 is TGTGCCATCAGTGGCAGCGGGAGGGCAACAGATACGCAGTATTTT.